This T cell receptor (beta chain) was retrieved from a study of vaccination effects on CD4 cells after COVID-19. Deletions cut 2 bases from V and 2 bases from J, with 2 bases between. Germline assignment: CDR1 LGHDT and CDR2 YNNKEL (reference sequence). This CDR3 region has 12 residues. The assay was immunoSEQ multiplex PCR, and TCRdb's table has in-frame clones only and misses some. Here the sample spans more than 45,000 clones, under 80% being singletons. This clone was seen a single time. Its antigen remains unknown. Antigen-specific CD4+ T cells were expanded (with viral peptide pools) by the ViraFEST assay ahead of sequencing. Upon completion of about 10 days in culture, CD4+ T cells were isolated. Their SARS-CoV-2 infection, verified by PCR, occurred between March and December 2020. Broader study findings: In convalescents, spike-reactive clones (those seen post-vaccine) were mainly new vaccine-induced clones.

The sample here was CD4+ T cells from PBMCs cultured with HIV peptides, taken before COVID-19 vaccination. Specified subset: HIV-1 Nef peptide pool negative control/reference culture. This clonotype originated in a human donor who had a prior SARS-CoV-2 infection. This rearrangement joins TRBV3-1 (or the pseudogene TRBV3-2) to TRBJ2-3; no clear D gene. CDR3 amino acids: CASSQYTDTQYF. The CDR3 DNA reads TGTGCCAGCAGCCAATACACAGATACGCAGTATTTT.